This T cell receptor beta chain was captured in a study of HIV-infected patients and healthy controls. Alpha and beta constant-region primers primed reverse transcription of around 500 ng RNA. Using multiplexing indices, alpha and beta chain libraries were generated apart by chain-specific third strand synthesis. TCRdb processed the 5' RACE reads anew with MiXCR; each CDR3 protein has one entry. The sample shows approximately 12,000 distinct CDR3 sequences, approximately 9.1% of them seen only once. No cell fractionation was done, so the repertoire covers all unsorted peripheral blood T cells. Deletions cut 3 bases from V and 6 bases from J, with 19 bases between. Germline V gene lookup returns CDR1 SGHAT and CDR2 FQNNGV. The CDR3 spans 16 residues.

The sequence came from an adult with HIV infection. The donor label of this sample is uncertain. This material consisted of blood, taken before antiretroviral therapy. The rearrangement uses TRBV11-2 and TRBJ2-3, with D possibly matching TRBD2 (6 bases). The CDR3 DNA is TGTGCCAGCAGCTTGGAGGGTTTGGCCCATCTGGATACGCAGTATTTT. Translated, it gives CASSLEGLAHLDTQYF. The whole variable domain, filled in from reference TRBV11-2 and TRBJ2-3, reads EAGVAQSPRYKIIEKRQSVAFWCNPISGHATLYWYQQILGQGPKLLIQFQNNGVVDDSQLPKDRFSAERLKGVDSTLKIQPAKLEDSAVYLCASSLEGLAHLDTQYFGPGTRLTVL.